These 13 T cell receptor beta chains were all obtained from the same sample, sequenced in a study of T-cell reconstitution after alpha-beta-depleted transplantation in children. It was with unique molecular identifiers that the TCRbeta library was prepared. TCRdb itself ran the PCR reads through MiXCR, one entry per CDR3 protein. This sample has fewer than 5,500 distinct CDR3 sequences, with 15% to 20% found just once. The specimen comprised PBMCs, mostly from graft donor cells, sampled 180 days after TCRalphabeta/CD19-depleted stem cell transplant. Receptors originate from a male patient aged 2-15 years who had a stem cell transplant for acute lymphoblastic leukemia, so the T cells may come from the graft donor.

This chain uses TRBV12-3 or TRBV12-4 with TRBJ2-2; the D gene is possibly TRBD2 (5 bases). The CDR3 extends over 14 amino acids. V was pared by 6 bases and J by 6 bases, with 14 bases between. The CDR3 loop reads CASSLREGSGELFF. The CDR3 nucleotides read TGTGCCAGCAGCCTAAGAGAGGGTTCCGGGGAGCTGTTTTTT.

This clonotype is termed medium-sized. V and J are TRBV7-9 and TRBJ1-2, with D hard to call. Germline assignment: CDR1 SEHNR and CDR2 FQNEAQ (reference sequence). Between the trimmed V and J ends, which lost 3 bases and 6 bases, there was a span of 8 bases. This CDR3 contains 12 residues. CDR3 sequence: CASSLGRDGYTF. CDR3 nucleotides: TGTGCCAGCAGCTTGGGCCGTGATGGCTACACCTTC.

In its sample, this clonotype ranks as medium-sized (0.01 to 0.1%). The rearrangement joins TRBV20-1 to TRBJ2-1; 11 bases agree with TRBD1. CDR1 and CDR2 from the germline V gene are DFQATT and SNEGSKA (reference sequence). The CDR3 is 15 residues long. V lost 5 bases to trimming and J lost 3 bases; unmatched junction nucleotides: 6. The CDR3 region has the DNA TGCAGTGCTGTACCCGGGACAGGGGGCTACAATGAGCAGTTCTTC. Its protein product is CSAVPGTGGYNEQFF.

This clonotype has ten or more counts. The V and J genes are TRBV5-1 and TRBJ2-7; D unclear. CDR3 length: 16 amino acids. With 4 bases removed from V and 3 bases from J, the gap between germline ends came to 20 bases. The germline CDR1 and CDR2 sequences are SGHRS and YFSETQ. This chain's CDR3 is CASSIDSTRSYYEQYF. The CDR3 DNA reads as TGCGCCAGCAGCATAGACTCGACCAGAAGTTACTACGAGCAGTACTTC.

This rearrangement joins TRBV5-1 to TRBJ2-3; D unresolved. Germline V lookup: CDR1 SGHRS, CDR2 YFSETQ. The CDR3 runs 14 residues. The V and J ends lost 0 bases and 0 bases respectively, with 5 bases between them. CDR3 residues: CASSLVHSTDTQYF. In DNA, the CDR3 is TGCGCCAGCAGCTTGGTTCATAGCACAGATACGCAGTATTTT. The complete variable domain, with remaining parts taken from reference TRBV5-1 and TRBJ2-3, reads KAGVTQTPRYLIKTRGQQVTLSCSPISGHRSVSWYQQTPGQGLQFLFEYFSETQRNKGNFPGRFSGRQFSNSRSEMNVSTLELGDSALYLCASSLVHSTDTQYFGPGTRLTVL.

Ten or more counts support this clonotype. V is TRBV9 and J is TRBJ2-1, with D maybe TRBD2 (6 bases). Trimming removed 4 bases at V and 0 bases at J, with 11 bases between. Germline loops: CDR1 SGDLS, CDR2 YYNGEE. CDR3 length: 15 residues. CDR3 sequence (DNA): TGTGCCAGCAGCCGTGGGCGGGGCTCCTACAATGAGCAGTTCTTC. Protein: CASSRGRGSYNEQFF. The full variable domain, with the rest looked up from reference TRBV9 and TRBJ2-1, is DSGVTQTPKHLITATGQRVTLRCSPRSGDLSVYWYQQSLDQGLQFLIQYYNGEERAKGNILERFSAQQFPDLHSELNLSSLELGDSALYFCASSRGRGSYNEQFFGPGTRLTVL.

This clonotype was observed many times. The V and J genes are TRBV6-1 and TRBJ1-2; D is unclear. This CDR3 has 13 residues. In germline, CDR1 is MNHNS, CDR2 SASEGT. V lost 7 bases and J lost 7, with 16 bases in between. This CDR3 reads CASTRWSVLGYTF. CDR3 DNA: TGTGCCAGCACTCGGTGGAGTGTGCTTGGCTACACCTTC.

This clonotype occurred many times. The CDR3 DNA sequence: TGTGCCAGCAGTCCTGAAGCTTTCTTT. It specifies CASSPEAFF. The chain carries TRBV6-1 and TRBJ1-1; D remains ambiguous. Trimming pared 5 bases from V and 6 bases from J, leaving 1 base between. CDR1 and CDR2 (germline): MNHNS, SASEGT. This CDR3 region has 9 residues.

As for this clonotype: This likely comes from a read error, as the CDR3 has no conserved phenylalanine or tryptophan at its end. The V gene is TRBV7-9, the J gene TRBJ1-1; D is ambiguous. Trimming removed 10 bases at V and 0 bases at J, with 21 bases between. Germline lookup yields CDR1 SEHNR and CDR2 FQNEAQ (reference sequence). The CDR3 loop spans 16 amino acids. For the CDR3, the DNA is TGTGCCAACAGTCCGACTGGACTGGTCTTGAACACTGAAGCTTTCTCT. It codes for CANSPTGLVLNTEAFS.

This clonotype was observed many times. This sequence joins TRBV7-9 and TRBJ2-7; 7 bases fit TRBD1. The CDR3 extends over 15 amino acids. In germline, CDR1 is SEHNR, CDR2 FQNEAQ (reference sequence). J gave up 3 bases and V 3 bases, and 8 bases lay outside the gene matches. The CDR3 here is CASSFFRDRLYEQYF. The CDR3 bases are TGTGCCAGCAGCTTCTTTAGGGACAGACTCTACGAGCAGTACTTC.

This clonotype came up many times. V and J are TRBV24-1 and TRBJ2-1; TRBD2 matches 8 bases. V dropped 5 bases and J dropped 6; count of bases not matched to a gene: 14. Germline loops: CDR1 KGHDR, CDR2 SFDVKD. This CDR3 region has 17 residues. As DNA, the CDR3 is TGTGCCACCAGTGCCTTAGGGCGGGGGGAGGGCCTCAATGAGCAGTTCTTC. It translates to CATSALGRGEGLNEQFF.

This clonotype is medium-sized. The gene calls are TRBV7-9 and TRBJ2-7; 9 nucleotides match TRBD1. V gave up 5 bases and J gave up 2 bases; unmatched junction bases: 7. This CDR3 is built from 15 residues. Germline V lookup: CDR1 SEHNR, CDR2 FQNEAQ (reference sequence). The CDR3 coding sequence is TGTGCCAGCAGCATAATGGGGACAGGGACCTACGAGCAGTACTTC. This translates into CASSIMGTGTYEQYF.

In its sample, this clonotype was seen many times. The V call is TRBV6-1, the J call TRBJ1-2; TRBD1 might be the D (6 bases). The CDR3 is 13 residues long. Germline lookup yields CDR1 MNHNS and CDR2 SASEGT. V was pared by 8 bases and J by 4 bases, with 14 bases between. In DNA form, the CDR3 reads TGTGCCAGCGAGAGGGGGTCCGGCTATGGCTACACCTTC. As protein: CASERGSGYGYTF.